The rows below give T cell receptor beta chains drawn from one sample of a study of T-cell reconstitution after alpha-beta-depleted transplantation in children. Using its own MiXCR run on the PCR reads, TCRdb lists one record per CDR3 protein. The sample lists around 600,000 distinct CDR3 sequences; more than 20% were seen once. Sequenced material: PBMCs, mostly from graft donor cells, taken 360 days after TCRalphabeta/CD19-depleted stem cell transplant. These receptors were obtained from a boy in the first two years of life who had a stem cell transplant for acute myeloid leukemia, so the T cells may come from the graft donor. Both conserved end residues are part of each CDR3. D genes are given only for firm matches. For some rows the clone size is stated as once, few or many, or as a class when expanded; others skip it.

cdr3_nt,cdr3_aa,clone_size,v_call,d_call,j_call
TGTGCCAGCAGTTTAAGGAAAGGGGACCAAGAGACCCAGTACTTC,CASSLRKGDQETQYF,many,TRBV12-3/TRBV12-4,NA,TRBJ2-5
TGTGCCAGCAGCCCCACTACTAAATGGCGGGCATACAATGAGCAGTTCTTC,CASSPTTKWRAYNEQFF,many,TRBV28,NA,TRBJ2-1
TGTGCCAGCAGCCGGGGGCTTATCCCGAACTATGGCTACACCTTC,CASSRGLIPNYGYTF,NA,TRBV6-5,NA,TRBJ1-2
TGCAGTGCCCTATTCCCCCTGGGAAAGGGAAACACTGAAGCTTTCTTT,CSALFPLGKGNTEAFF,NA,TRBV20-1,NA,TRBJ1-1
TGTGCCACCAGCAGAGATCTAGGCACTTGGGGGGGAATTTCACCCCTCCACTTT,CATSRDLGTWGGISPLHF,few,TRBV15,NA,TRBJ1-6
TGTGCCAGCAGTTTACCCCGGGACAGGTTCCCTGAAGCTTTCTTT,CASSLPRDRFPEAFF,many,TRBV12-3/TRBV12-4,TRBD1,TRBJ1-1
TGTGCCAGCAGTTTACGGGTCATGAACACTGAAGCTTTCTTT,CASSLRVMNTEAFF,NA,TRBV12-3/TRBV12-4,NA,TRBJ1-1
TGTGCCAGCAGTTTTATGACAGAACCCATTGGCTACACCTTC,CASSFMTEPIGYTF,many,TRBV12-3/TRBV12-4,NA,TRBJ1-2
TGTGCCAGCAAGGACCGGGATGGACGGCTCAGTCAGCCCCAGCATTTT,CASKDRDGRLSQPQHF,few,TRBV28,NA,TRBJ1-5
TGTGCCAGCAGCTTCGCGGGGGGCAACACAGATACGCAGTATTTT,CASSFAGGNTDTQYF,many,TRBV11-2,TRBD2,TRBJ2-3
TGTGCCAGCAGCTTATCCCCTCCGGGACCCCTGCTAAATCAGCCCCAGCATTTT,CASSLSPPGPLLNQPQHF,NA,TRBV11-2,NA,TRBJ1-5
TGTGCCAGCAGTTCCACAGGGGTGGGCGATGAAAAACTGTTTTTT,CASSSTGVGDEKLFF,many,TRBV28,TRBD1,TRBJ1-4
TGTGCCAGCAGACCCGCGGGGGGGCGGTATACGCAGTATTTT,CASRPAGGRYTQYF,many,TRBV6-1,TRBD2,TRBJ2-3
TGTGCCAGCAGTTTCCTCTCCCCGGGGGATACGCAGTATTTT,CASSFLSPGDTQYF,NA,TRBV6-2/TRBV6-3,NA,TRBJ2-3
TGTGCCACCAGCAGACCAACCGGGCCCCCCGGGGGCTACACCTTC,CATSRPTGPPGGYTF,few,TRBV15,NA,TRBJ1-2
TGTGCCAGCAACCGAGGGACAGGACGACTTAGCTCCTATAATTCACCCCTCCACTTT,CASNRGTGRLSSYNSPLHF,NA,TRBV6-1,TRBD1,TRBJ1-6
TGTGCCAGCAGTTTAGGGTCTAGCGGGGGGTCGACCGGGGAGCTGTTTTTT,CASSLGSSGGSTGELFF,many,TRBV27,TRBD2,TRBJ2-2
TGTGCCAGCAGCGTAGGACCAGGAGCCTACGAGCAGTACTTC,CASSVGPGAYEQYF,few,TRBV9,NA,TRBJ2-7
TGTGCCAGCAGTAAGCAGGCTCTCAACACTGAAGCTTTCTTT,CASSKQALNTEAFF,NA,TRBV12-3/TRBV12-4,NA,TRBJ1-1
TGTGCCAGCAGGTCAGGGAGCTACAATGAGCAGTTCTTC,CASRSGSYNEQFF,many,TRBV12-3/TRBV12-4,NA,TRBJ2-1
TGTGCCAGCAGCCAGGGACAGGGCAGGGAGACCCAGTACTTC,CASSQGQGRETQYF,few,TRBV12-3/TRBV12-4,TRBD1,TRBJ2-5
TGCGCCAGCAGCTTTGCGGCAGCAGAGACCCAGTACTTC,CASSFAAAETQYF,many,TRBV5-1,NA,TRBJ2-5
TGCAGCACAAGGGAGGGGTCGGATCAGCCCCAGCATTTT,CSTREGSDQPQHF,many,TRBV29-1,NA,TRBJ1-5
TGTGCCATCAGTGAGTCCGCTCGGGACAGTGGCTACACCTTC,CAISESARDSGYTF,many,TRBV10-3,TRBD1,TRBJ1-2
TGCGCCAGCAGCTTCGGGGACAGGGACAATGAGCAGTTCTTC,CASSFGDRDNEQFF,few,TRBV5-1,TRBD1,TRBJ2-1
TGCGCCAGCAGCCCTCGGGGACAGAACACCGGGGAGCTGTTTTTT,CASSPRGQNTGELFF,few,TRBV4-3,NA,TRBJ2-2
TGTGCCAGCAGCGCTACAGATACGCAGTATTTT,CASSATDTQYF,many,TRBV11-3,NA,TRBJ2-3
TGTGCCAGCAGCACGGGGCGGGCGATTTATGGCTACACCTTC,CASSTGRAIYGYTF,few,TRBV7-2,NA,TRBJ1-2
TGTGCCAGCAGCTTTGTCGAGCAGTACTTC,CASSFVEQYF,many,TRBV13,NA,TRBJ2-7
TGTGCCAGCACTCTCAACCAAGAGACCCAGTACTTC,CASTLNQETQYF,NA,TRBV12-3/TRBV12-4,NA,TRBJ2-5
TGTGCCATCAGGGGGGTCCCGGGACTAGCGGGGGACCACACAGATACGCAGTATTTT,CAIRGVPGLAGDHTDTQYF,few,TRBV10-3,TRBD2,TRBJ2-3
TGCAGCGTTGTTTTCCCCAAGGACCCTTATCAGCCCCAGCATTTT,CSVVFPKDPYQPQHF,many,TRBV29-1,NA,TRBJ1-5
TGCAGTGCTGAGGGGAGGTTAACGGACTATGGCTACACCTTC,CSAEGRLTDYGYTF,many,TRBV20-1,NA,TRBJ1-2
TGCAGTGCTAGAGAGGTCTTTAATGAAAAACTGTTTTTT,CSAREVFNEKLFF,few,TRBV20-1,NA,TRBJ1-4
TGTGCCACGTCCAAGACAGGCGATACGCAGTATTTT,CATSKTGDTQYF,once,TRBV15,NA,TRBJ2-3
TGTGCCACCAGCCAAACCAACAGGGGGTCCTCCTACAATGAGCAGTTCTTC,CATSQTNRGSSYNEQFF,NA,TRBV3-1,TRBD1,TRBJ2-1
TGCAGCGTGGCGCTAGCGGGTCCGGAGACCCAGTACTTC,CSVALAGPETQYF,few,TRBV29-1,TRBD2,TRBJ2-5
TGCAGTGCTAGGAGACGAGACAATGAGCAGTTCTTC,CSARRRDNEQFF,many,TRBV20-1,NA,TRBJ2-1
TGTGCCAGCTCGCGACTAGCGACAGATACGCAGTATTTT,CASSRLATDTQYF,many,TRBV18,TRBD2,TRBJ2-3
TGTGCCAGCAGTGAAGATTCGGCACACATTCAGTACTTC,CASSEDSAHIQYF,few,TRBV6-1,NA,TRBJ2-4
TGTGCCAGCAGCGGCCCGGGTCTTATGTCCGGGGAGCTGTTTTTT,CASSGPGLMSGELFF,NA,TRBV7-2,NA,TRBJ2-2
TGCAGCGCCGACCTAGATACGCAGTATTTT,CSADLDTQYF,many,TRBV29-1,NA,TRBJ2-3
TGTGCCAGCAGCTCACGACTAGCGGGGACGTCGCAGTATTTT,CASSSRLAGTSQYF,NA,TRBV11-3,TRBD2,TRBJ2-3
TGCGCCAGCAGCCAAGAACTTGGCGCAGATACGCAGTATTTT,CASSQELGADTQYF,NA,TRBV4-3,NA,TRBJ2-3
TGTGCCACCAGAGAAGCGGGGAAAGAGACCCAGTACTTC,CATREAGKETQYF,few,TRBV24-1,TRBD2,TRBJ2-5
TGTGCCAGCAGACCGGACACCTCCACCGGGGAGCTGTTTTTT,CASRPDTSTGELFF,NA,TRBV7-7,NA,TRBJ2-2
TGTGCCTGGAGTGTTAACAGAGGTTACGAGCAGTACTTC,CAWSVNRGYEQYF,NA,TRBV30,NA,TRBJ2-7